These 24 T cell receptor beta chains share one sample of origin, sequenced in a study of T-cell memory formation after mild COVID-19. Using its own MiXCR run on the 5' RACE reads, TCRdb lists one record per CDR3 protein. The table has hundreds of thousands of distinct CDR3 sequences, around 30% seen once. Sequenced material: PBMCs or a T cell subset sorted from them (not recorded which). The source is an adult woman who had mild COVID-19 (a few samples of this study predate the infection). Cell type and time point are not known.

This clonotype was seen a handful of times. This chain connects TRBV12-3 or TRBV12-4 to TRBJ2-1, with 12 nucleotides matching TRBD2. The CDR3 extends over 16 amino acids. V shed 4 bases and J 6 bases; nucleotides not matched to a gene: 7. As DNA, the CDR3 is TGTGCCAGCAGTTCTAGCGGGAGGGCCGTCGGCAATGAGCAGTTCTTC. Amino acids: CASSSSGRAVGNEQFF.

This sequence joins TRBV6-5 and TRBJ1-1; no reliable D call. Trimming cost V 6 bases and J 5 bases, with 19 bases left between them. From germline, CDR1 is MNHEY and CDR2 SVGAGI. The CDR3 has 15 residues. The CDR3 DNA is TGTGCCAGCAGCCAACTCCCCACGTTAGCAACTGAAGCTTTCTTT. Translating it yields CASSQLPTLATEAFF.

This clonotype was observed a few times. The gene calls are TRBV12-3 or TRBV12-4 and TRBJ1-1; D uncertain. Trimming shortened V by 3 bases and J by 4 bases, and 15 bases separated the two germline ends. This CDR3 has 15 residues. CDR3 amino acids: CASSFRTPASTEAFF. CDR3 bases: TGTGCCAGCAGTTTCCGCACGCCGGCCTCCACTGAAGCTTTCTTT.

The chain links TRBV5-1 to TRBJ2-5; D possibly corresponds to TRBD1 (6 bases). This CDR3 contains 15 residues. V lost 0 bases and J 5 bases, leaving 14 bases between the germline ends. The germline V gene encodes CDR1 SGHRS and CDR2 YFSETQ. The CDR3 region has the DNA TGCGCCAGCAGCTTGGGGGTAGCCAGGGGCGAGACCCAGTACTTC. The encoded protein is CASSLGVARGETQYF.

This clonotype was observed once. Compared with germline, one end of the junction differs, possibly owing to a read error. The V call is TRBV7-9, the J call TRBJ2-4; no clear D. Germline-derived CDR1 and CDR2 are SEHNR and FQNEAQ (reference sequence). The CDR3 totals 13 residues. The CDR3 is CACLTPDKNIQYF. The DNA of the CDR3 is TGCGCCTGCCTTACCCCGGACAAAAACATTCAGTACTTC.

The rearrangement joins TRBV3-1 to TRBJ2-2; 9 positions match TRBD2. With V trimmed by 4 bases and J by 6 bases, 18 bases remained unmatched. CDR1 and CDR2 (germline): LGHDT, YNNKEL (reference sequence). The CDR3 is 19 residues long. In nucleotides, the CDR3 is TGTGCCAGCAGCCCCCCCGTCGGGCTAGCGGGAATAGGGGCCGGGGAGCTGTTTTTT. Residues: CASSPPVGLAGIGAGELFF.

This clonotype was counted only a few times. V usage is TRBV5-1 and J usage is TRBJ2-2; TRBD2 aligns across 7 bases. Germline V gives CDR1 SGHRS, CDR2 YFSETQ. Losses at the gene ends were 0 bases for V and 2 bases for J; bases not matched to a gene: 10. The CDR3 spans 18 residues. DNA for the CDR3: TGCGCCAGCAGCTTGGCGGGAGGTAACCTTCTTAACACCGGGGAGCTGTTTTTT. Its translation: CASSLAGGNLLNTGELFF.

This clonotype has only a few counts. The CDR3 loop is CASSEGGGTSTDTQYF. CDR3 DNA: TGTGCCAGCAGTGAAGGCGGGGGGACCTCCACAGATACGCAGTATTTT. The rearrangement links TRBV2 to TRBJ2-3; TRBD2 aligns across 8 bases. This CDR3 contains 16 residues. CDR1 is SNHLY, CDR2 FYNNEI, per germline. The V segment lost 1 base and the J segment 2 bases; nucleotides outside the gene matches: 5.

V usage is TRBV3-1 and J usage is TRBJ2-3; 9 positions match TRBD2. Losses at the gene ends were 7 bases for V and 2 bases for J; bases not matched to a gene: 10. This CDR3 has 16 residues. CDR1 and CDR2 (germline): LGHDT, YNNKEL (reference sequence). CDR3: CASNQAREGFTDTQYF. The CDR3 DNA follows: TGTGCCAGCAACCAGGCGCGGGAGGGATTCACAGATACGCAGTATTTT.

V is TRBV12-3 or TRBV12-4 and J is TRBJ1-6; D is unresolved. Trimming took 2 bases from V and 7 from J, leaving 9 bases between them. The CDR3 has 14 amino acids. The CDR3 nucleotides are TGTGCCAGCAGTTTATTACCGGAGAATTCACCCCTCCACTTT. Its translation: CASSLLPENSPLHF.

This clonotype was observed many times. V gene TRBV7-8 combines with J gene TRBJ2-7; D is perhaps TRBD1 (6 bases). Germline loops: CDR1 SGHVS, CDR2 FQNEAQ. The CDR3 covers 14 residues. Trimming stripped 5 bases from V and 8 bases from J, with 19 bases between. CDR3 amino acids: CASSLEGDGRKQYF. The CDR3 bases are TGTGCCAGCAGCCTCGAGGGGGACGGACGAAAGCAGTACTTC.

This clonotype was seen many times. The gene calls are TRBV5-1 and TRBJ2-1, with TRBD1 identical over 9 bases. Trimming took 0 bases from V and 8 from J; bases not matched to a gene: 9. The V gene's germline CDR1 is SGHRS and CDR2 YFSETQ. The CDR3 is 16 residues long. CDR3 protein: CASSLAGQGGVDEQFF. The CDR3 region has the DNA TGCGCCAGCAGCTTGGCGGGACAGGGAGGAGTAGATGAGCAGTTCTTC.

This chain uses TRBV4-1 with TRBJ1-4; D is possibly TRBD1 (6 bases). This CDR3 spans 15 amino acids. In germline, CDR1 is MGHRA, CDR2 YSYEKL. Trimming stripped 4 bases from V and 5 bases from J, with 14 bases between. CDR3 region: CASSRIGGRNEKLFF. The CDR3, as DNA: TGCGCCAGCAGCCGCATCGGGGGCAGGAATGAAAAACTGTTTTTT.

This clonotype was seen a handful of times. The chain recombines TRBV7-6 with TRBJ1-2, with D unresolved. CDR1 is SGHVS, CDR2 FNYEAQ, per germline. Trimming left V 5 bases short and J 4 bases short, with 20 bases between. The CDR3 spans 16 residues. The CDR3 protein is CASSPQPRGEGYGYTF. DNA for the CDR3: TGTGCCAGCAGCCCCCAACCCCGGGGAGAGGGCTATGGCTACACCTTC.

In its sample, this clonotype was seen a few times. J is TRBJ1-1 and V is TRBV7-2, with D maybe TRBD1 (5 bases). This CDR3 region has 13 residues. The V gene's germline CDR1 is SGHTA and CDR2 FQGNSA. V shed 6 bases and J shed 6 bases, with 14 bases lying between them. CDR3 DNA sequence: TGTGCCAGCAGGGCGGGTCTAGGGGCTGAAGCTTTCTTT. Amino acid sequence: CASRAGLGAEAFF.

A few counts support this clonotype. The J gene is TRBJ2-3, the V gene TRBV11-1; D ambiguous. The CDR3 runs 13 residues. Germline lookup yields CDR1 SGHAT and CDR2 FQDESV (reference sequence). The germline V and J ends were trimmed by 2 bases and 5 bases, with 8 bases remaining between them. CDR3 coding DNA: TGTGCCAGCAGCTTACCTGCCCAAGATACGCAGTATTTT. It yields the protein CASSLPAQDTQYF.

The rearrangement uses TRBV3-1 and TRBJ2-7; D is undetermined. The CDR3 runs 15 residues. The ends were cut back, 0 bases at V and 3 bases at J, with 12 bases in the middle. Per the germline V gene, CDR1 is LGHDT and CDR2 is YNNKEL (reference sequence). CDR3 coding DNA: TGTGCCAGCAGCCAAGATTTTCGGCGGCTCTACGAGCAGTACTTC. Its protein product is CASSQDFRRLYEQYF.

V and J are TRBV30 and TRBJ2-7; D remains unclear. The CDR3 length is 11 residues. CDR1 is GTSNPN, CDR2 SVGIG, per germline (reference sequence). Trimming removed 4 bases from V and 4 bases from J, with 8 bases in between. CDR3 in amino acids: CAWIGGYEQYF. CDR3 DNA: TGTGCCTGGATAGGCGGATACGAGCAGTACTTC.

This clonotype was seen at least ten times. This sequence joins TRBV25-1 and TRBJ2-7; D is possibly TRBD2 (5 bases). CDR1 is MGHDK and CDR2 is SYGVNS in the germline V gene. There are 12 residues in the CDR3. V dropped 4 bases and J dropped 7 bases, with 11 bases sitting between them. The CDR3 is CASSAPGEEQYF. The CDR3 DNA is TGTGCCAGCAGTGCCCCCGGGGAGGAGCAGTACTTC.

This chain joins TRBV11-2 and TRBJ2-1, with D perhaps matching TRBD2 (5 bases). CDR3 length equals 17 residues. V dropped 1 base and J dropped 2 bases, with 15 bases sitting between them. The germline V gene has CDR1 SGHAT and CDR2 FQNNGV. The CDR3: CASSLGTYWETYNEQFF. The CDR3, as DNA: TGTGCCAGCAGCTTAGGTACCTACTGGGAGACCTACAATGAGCAGTTCTTC.

In this sample, this clonotype turned up a few times. V usage is TRBV11-2 and J usage is TRBJ1-1; D is possibly TRBD1 (6 bases). Trimming cost V 8 bases and J 3 bases, with 19 bases left between them. Germline V CDR1 and CDR2: SGHAT, FQNNGV. The CDR3 length is 15 residues. This CDR3 is CASGDKGETDTEAFF. CDR3 DNA: TGTGCCAGCGGGGATAAGGGGGAAACTGACACTGAAGCTTTCTTT.

Only a few counts were recorded for this clonotype. V and J are TRBV12-3 or TRBV12-4 and TRBJ1-1; D not certain. V shed 1 base and J shed 0 bases, with 12 bases lying between them. The CDR3 spans 16 residues. CDR3 amino acids: CASSLGTQVLNTEAFF. In DNA form, the CDR3 reads TGTGCCAGCAGTTTAGGGACCCAGGTGTTGAACACTGAAGCTTTCTTT.

This clonotype was observed a few times. The chain employs TRBV4-1 and TRBJ2-5, with TRBD2 matching over 8 bases. V dropped 1 base and J dropped 1; count of bases not matched to a gene: 8. Germline assignment: CDR1 MGHRA and CDR2 YSYEKL. This CDR3 has 17 residues. The CDR3 spells CASSQGRSGGIQETQYF. CDR3 DNA: TGCGCCAGCAGCCAAGGCCGGAGCGGGGGTATCCAAGAGACCCAGTACTTC.

This clonotype has more than one count but fewer than ten. The gene calls are TRBV6-5 and TRBJ2-7; tentative D call: TRBD1 (6 bases). V was trimmed by 5 bases and J by 2 bases, leaving 10 bases between them. The CDR3 length is 13 residues. In germline, CDR1 is MNHEY, CDR2 SVGAGI. The CDR3 nucleotides read TGTGCCAGCAGTCCGGGACACCCCTACGAGCAGTACTTC. Its protein is CASSPGHPYEQYF.